A selection of T cell receptor beta chains follows, all from one sample in a study of neurological immune-mediated disorders. TCRdb re-derived calls from the 5' RACE reads in MiXCR, one entry per CDR3 protein. Found here are tens of thousands of distinct CDR3 sequences, roughly 8.8% of them singletons; the top ten hold under 2%. The sample was PBMCs. Source of these receptors: a middle-aged woman in good health. The CDR3 runs from the conserved cysteine through the conserved F or W. A D gene is named only where the DNA matches it firmly. A clone size is listed for some rows: how often the clone was seen (once, few, many), or a class if it is expanded.

cdr3_length clone_size j_call d_call v_call cdr3_aa cdr3_nt
14 many TRBJ2-2 TRBD2 TRBV6-5 CASRRGGNTGELFF TGTGCCAGCAGGCGGGGGGGTAACACCGGGGAGCTGTTTTTT
14 . TRBJ2-7 . TRBV29-1 CSVGLMTGPGEQYF TGCAGCGTTGGACTTATGACCGGGCCAGGGGAGCAGTACTTC
15 many TRBJ2-1 TRBD2 TRBV5-6 CASSLGVAGDNEQFF TGTGCCAGCAGCTTGGGGGTAGCGGGAGACAATGAGCAGTTCTTC
14 many TRBJ2-7 TRBD1 TRBV20-1 CSARAGTGGYEQYF TGCAGTGCTAGGGCGGGGACAGGTGGTTACGAGCAGTACTTC
14 many TRBJ1-1 TRBD1 TRBV5-1 CASSFGTGGTEAFF TGCGCCAGCAGCTTTGGGACAGGCGGAACTGAAGCTTTCTTT
14 many TRBJ2-7 . TRBV5-1 CASSGDNFSYEQYF TGCGCCAGCAGCGGGGACAACTTCTCCTACGAGCAGTACTTC
12 many TRBJ1-1 . TRBV12-3/TRBV12-4 CASSFPGSEAFF TGTGCCAGCAGTTTTCCCGGGTCTGAAGCTTTCTTT
16 many TRBJ2-1 . TRBV6-2/TRBV6-3 CASSYSQGRALNEQFF TGTGCCAGCAGTTACTCGCAGGGAAGGGCCCTCAATGAGCAGTTCTTC
14 many TRBJ1-4 . TRBV20-1 CSARRGRDNEKLFF TGCAGTGCCCGGCGGGGCAGGGATAATGAAAAACTGTTTTTT
14 many TRBJ2-1 TRBD1 TRBV2 CASGGQANYNEQFF TGTGCCAGCGGGGGACAGGCCAACTACAATGAGCAGTTCTTC
14 many TRBJ1-2 . TRBV5-1 CASSSRDGFYGYTF TGCGCCAGCAGCTCCCGGGACGGCTTCTATGGCTACACCTTC
13 many TRBJ1-2 . TRBV5-1 CASSPPTSYGYTF TGCGCCAGCAGCCCACCGACAAGCTATGGCTACACCTTC
19 few TRBJ1-3 TRBD1 TRBV11-2 CASSQRTGTGMSSGNTIYF TGTGCCAGCAGCCAAAGAACTGGGACAGGGATGAGCTCTGGAAACACCATATATTTT
15 many TRBJ2-2 . TRBV7-2 CASSLPSHNTGELFF TGTGCCAGCAGCTTACCCTCACACAACACCGGGGAGCTGTTTTTT
15 many TRBJ2-6 . TRBV3-1 CASSPGRSGANVLTF TGTGCCAGCAGCCCCGGTCGCTCTGGGGCCAACGTCCTGACTTTC
15 many TRBJ2-2 TRBD1 TRBV5-1 CASRPGQEQAGELFF TGCGCCAGCAGACCGGGACAGGAGCAGGCCGGGGAGCTGTTTTTT
12 many TRBJ1-1 . TRBV12-3/TRBV12-4 CASSPFPAEAFF TGTGCCAGCAGCCCCTTCCCAGCTGAAGCTTTCTTT
13 many TRBJ2-5 TRBD1 TRBV29-1 CSVAGTGEETQYF TGCAGCGTCGCCGGGACAGGGGAAGAGACCCAGTACTTC
15 many TRBJ2-1 . TRBV7-2 CASSLRETNHNEQFF TGTGCCAGCAGCTTAAGGGAGACTAACCACAATGAGCAGTTCTTC
13 once TRBJ2-3 TRBD1 TRBV29-1 CSVQGQGANTQYF TGCAGCGTTCAAGGACAGGGGGCTAATACGCAGTATTTT
14 many TRBJ1-1 . TRBV5-1 CASSLNQENTEAFF TGCGCCAGCAGCTTGAATCAGGAGAACACTGAAGCTTTCTTT
11 many TRBJ1-2 . TRBV20-1 CSAPLTYGYTF TGCAGTGCTCCCCTCACCTATGGCTACACCTTC
15 few TRBJ2-3 . TRBV5-6 CASSLGALESDTQYF TGTGCCAGCAGCTTGGGGGCGTTAGAATCGGATACGCAGTATTTT
11 few TRBJ2-7 . TRBV29-1 CSVEVVNEQYF TGCAGCGTTGAAGTGGTAAATGAGCAGTACTTC
14 many TRBJ2-5 . TRBV5-1 CASSPTVTQETQYF TGCGCCAGCAGCCCGACAGTGACCCAAGAGACCCAGTACTTC
15 many TRBJ2-2 TRBD2 TRBV30 CAWSVGTSEVGELFF TGTGCCTGGAGTGTCGGGACTAGCGAGGTCGGGGAGCTGTTTTTT
12 many TRBJ2-7 . TRBV7-8 CASSIDRNEQYF TGTGCCAGCAGTATCGACAGGAACGAGCAGTACTTC
13 many TRBJ1-1 . TRBV7-8 CASSSAPNTEAFF TGTGCCAGCAGTTCAGCACCGAACACTGAAGCTTTCTTT
15 many TRBJ2-1 . TRBV5-1 CASSLGQGPYNEQFF TGCGCCAGCAGCTTGGGGCAGGGTCCCTACAATGAGCAGTTCTTC
12 many TRBJ2-2 . TRBV3-1 CASRPVGGELFF TGTGCCAGCAGACCCGTAGGCGGGGAGCTGTTTTTT
15 many TRBJ1-2 . TRBV25-1 CASSALYRVGHGYTF TGTGCCAGCAGTGCGCTATATCGCGTAGGGCATGGCTACACCTTC
11 few TRBJ2-7 . TRBV20-1 CSARRADEQYF TGCAGTGCTAGACGGGCGGACGAGCAGTACTTC
17 . TRBJ2-7 . TRBV20-1 CSAREIITRDRLAEQYF TGCAGTGCTAGGGAAATCATTACCCGGGACCGCCTCGCCGAGCAGTACTTC
14 many TRBJ1-4 TRBD1 TRBV6-6 CASSWDRKREKLFF TGTGCCAGCAGTTGGGACAGAAAGCGTGAAAAACTGTTTTTT
15 many TRBJ1-1 . TRBV5-1 CASSSRSTWNTEAFF TGCGCCAGCAGCTCCCGGTCGACCTGGAACACTGAAGCTTTCTTT
13 many TRBJ1-1 . TRBV5-1 CASSLSEYTEAFF TGCGCCAGCAGCTTATCAGAGTACACTGAAGCTTTCTTT
14 many TRBJ1-1 . TRBV12-3/TRBV12-4 CASSPTGLNTEAFF TGTGCCAGCAGTCCGACAGGTTTGAACACTGAAGCTTTCTTT
13 many TRBJ2-5 . TRBV29-1 CSVPDRIAETQYF TGCAGCGTTCCCGACAGGATCGCAGAGACCCAGTACTTC
12 many TRBJ2-7 TRBD1 TRBV29-1 CSVGRGQGEQYF TGCAGCGTTGGGAGGGGACAGGGGGAGCAGTACTTC
16 many TRBJ2-5 TRBD2 TRBV7-3 CASSPAGTSGVETQYF TGTGCCAGCAGCCCTGCGGGGACTAGCGGGGTGGAGACCCAGTACTTC
15 many TRBJ2-6 . TRBV6-5 CASMRGIAGANVLTF TGTGCCAGCATGCGAGGGATAGCCGGGGCCAACGTCCTGACTTTC
14 many TRBJ2-7 . TRBV20-1 CSARVTNSGYEQYF TGCAGTGCTAGAGTAACCAATAGCGGCTACGAGCAGTACTTC